This section outlines one T cell receptor (beta chain) sequence together with its context. The antigen remains unidentified. The V end was cut by 5 bases, the J end by 1 base, with 12 bases between. CDR3 length equals 15 residues. Per the germline V gene, CDR1 is SGHTA and CDR2 is FQGNSA. This sample was included in a study of T-cell memory formation after mild COVID-19. General study findings and limits: Whether second-wave clones peaking at day 37 were SARS-CoV-2 specific went unconfirmed. Cross-reactive memory seemingly joined, as some responding clones were found in pre-infection memory.

TCRdb passed the 5' RACE reads through MiXCR, listing each CDR3 protein once. There are 470,000 or so distinct CDR3 sequences in the sample; roughly 17% occur only once, and about a fifth lies in the top ten. This clonotype was obtained from a man younger than 30 who had mild COVID-19 (a few samples of this study predate the infection). Cell type and time point are not known. Sequenced sample: PBMCs or a T cell subset sorted from them (not recorded which). The chain carries TRBV7-2 and TRBJ1-5; D gene uncertain. Here the CDR3 DNA reads TGTGCCAGCAGCCCTTTTGCCAGGAGCAATCAGCCCCAGCATTTT. Its protein is CASSPFARSNQPQHF.